This T cell receptor beta chain stems from a study of T cells in Graves' hyperthyroidism and ophthalmopathy. V lost 4 bases and J lost 6, with 7 bases in between. The germline V gene has CDR1 MDHEN and CDR2 SYDVKM. This CDR3 comprises 12 residues. This clonotype has ten or more counts. The CDR3 regions of TCR beta were amplified from RNA transcripts. First-round RT-PCR targeting the TCR CDR3 was performed with the HTBI primer set. TCRdb itself ran the multiplex PCR reads through MiXCR, one entry per CDR3 protein. The table records hundreds of thousands of distinct CDR3 sequences, around 13% of them present only once.

Material for sequencing was blood. This chain joins TRBV28 and TRBJ1-5, with no clear D. This TCR was sampled from a woman aged 18-29 years with Graves' hyperthyroidism. Here the CDR3 DNA reads TGTGCCAGCAGTTGGCGTAGTCAGCCCCAGCATTTT. As protein: CASSWRSQPQHF.